The next 25 T cell receptor beta chains were all read from a single sample in a study of vaccination and CD4 T cells after COVID-19. Sequenced with the Oncomine TCR Beta short-read assay was DNA taken from cultured CD4+ T cells. TCRdb independently ran MiXCR on the PCR reads; one entry per CDR3 protein. Of some 7,000 distinct CDR3 sequences listed, 25% to 35% are singletons. Their antigens are not known. Treatment meaning: roughly 10-day PBMC culture with coronavirus spike peptide pools or control peptides (ViraFEST assay). Gathering of the CD4+ T cells, from the unexposed donor, took place before the COVID-19 pandemic (2011-2018). What was sequenced was CD4+ T cells from blood, cultured in vitro. These receptors were taken from a human donor in good health.

The V call is TRBV4-1, the J call TRBJ2-2; tentatively, D is TRBD2 (6 bases). This CDR3 is built from 20 residues. Trimming stripped 1 base from V and 0 bases from J, with 21 bases between. Germline V CDR1 and CDR2: MGHRA, YSYEKL. CDR3 residues: CASSQGGAGTAKANTGELFF. The CDR3 DNA follows: TGCGCCAGCAGCCAAGGAGGGGCCGGGACTGCAAAAGCGAACACCGGGGAGCTGTTTTTT.

This chain joins TRBV7-2 and TRBJ2-3; 7 bases line up with TRBD1. V trimming: 5 bases; J trimming: 7 bases; junction bases outside the gene matches: 3. The CDR3 totals 12 residues. The germline V gene has CDR1 SGHTA and CDR2 FQGNSA. CDR3 sequence (DNA): TGTGCCAGCAGCCAACAGGGGCATACGCAGTATTTT. As protein: CASSQQGHTQYF.

The chain uses TRBV29-1 and TRBJ2-3; TRBD2 is a possible D gene (6 bases). Trimming pared 6 bases from V and 7 bases from J, leaving 11 bases between. There are 11 residues in the CDR3. Germline CDR1 is SQVTM and CDR2 is ANQGSEA. CDR3 in amino acids: CSVGEANTQYF. Here the CDR3 DNA reads TGCAGCGTCGGGGAGGCCAATACGCAGTATTTT.

The chain combines TRBV5-5 with TRBJ1-2, with D maybe TRBD1 (6 bases). The CDR3 totals 15 residues. Trimming removed 0 bases from V and 12 bases from J, with 21 bases in between. Germline lookup yields CDR1 SGHKS and CDR2 YYEKEE (reference sequence). The CDR3 protein is CASSLAKRDTRDHTF. In nucleotides, the CDR3 is TGTGCCAGCAGCTTGGCAAAAAGGGACACCAGGGATCACACCTTC.

The chain links TRBV14 to TRBJ2-3; D is ambiguous. CDR1 and CDR2 (germline): SGHDN, FVKESK. The CDR3 covers 13 residues. V lost 0 bases and J 1 base, leaving 2 bases between the germline ends. The CDR3 region has the DNA TGTGCCAGCAGCCAAGAGGGCACAGATACGCAGTATTTT. It specifies CASSQEGTDTQYF.

This chain links TRBV20-1 with TRBJ2-5, with 9 nucleotides matching TRBD1. CDR3 length: 13 residues. The germline CDR1 and CDR2 sequences are DFQATT and SNEGSKA (reference sequence). The CDR3 nucleotides read TGCAGCCCGGACAGGGGATTCCAAGAGACCCAGTACTTC. It yields the protein CSPDRGFQETQYF.

This chain uses TRBV29-1 with TRBJ1-6, with D possibly TRBD1 on 5 matching bases. CDR3 length: 13 amino acids. Trimming pared 4 bases from V and 7 bases from J, leaving 11 bases between. In germline, CDR1 is SQVTM, CDR2 ANQGSEA. CDR3 amino acids: CSVGVRANSPLHF. CDR3 sequence (DNA): TGCAGCGTTGGGGTCAGGGCCAATTCACCCCTCCACTTT.

The chain recombines TRBV5-4 with TRBJ1-3; D is unclear. Germline-derived CDR1 and CDR2 are SGHNT and YYREEE (reference sequence). The CDR3 covers 16 residues. Trimming removed 4 bases at V and 0 bases at J, with 14 bases between. Here the CDR3 DNA reads TGTGCCAGCAGCGCCGCAGCAACCCTCTCTGGAAACACCATATATTTT. This sequence encodes CASSAAATLSGNTIYF.

This clonotype was seen only a few times. The chain has TRBV19 and TRBJ1-6, with D maybe TRBD1 (5 bases). Germline CDR1 LNHDA, CDR2 SQIVND (reference sequence). V was shortened by 6 bases and J by 7 bases, with 7 bases between the two germline ends. This CDR3 is 12 amino acids long. CDR3 DNA sequence: TGTGCCAGTAGCAGGGAAAATTCACCCCTCCACTTT. This codes for CASSRENSPLHF.

This clonotype rates as medium-sized. The chain carries TRBV6-2 or TRBV6-3 and TRBJ1-5; perhaps TRBD1 as D (6 bases). Trimming took off 3 bases at V and 9 bases at J, with 9 bases between the two ends. The CDR3 consists of 12 residues. The germline CDR1 and CDR2 sequences are MNHEY and SVGEGT. The CDR3 sequence: CASSYMDRPQHF. CDR3 DNA sequence: TGTGCCAGCAGTTATATGGACAGGCCCCAGCATTTT.

This clonotype is termed medium-sized. This rearrangement joins TRBV20-1 to TRBJ1-6; D is possibly TRBD1 (5 bases). V lost 3 bases to trimming and J lost 5 bases, with 5 bases between them. CDR1 and CDR2 from the germline V gene are DFQATT and SNEGSKA (reference sequence). This CDR3 has 12 residues. CDR3 bases: TGCAGTGCTAGGGACAATAATTCACCCCTCCACTTT. It encodes CSARDNNSPLHF.

This clonotype has more than one count but fewer than ten. The J gene is TRBJ1-1, the V gene TRBV6-1; 7 bases match TRBD1. Germline CDR1 MNHNS, CDR2 SASEGT. Losses at the gene ends were 0 bases for V and 4 bases for J; bases not matched to a gene: 5. CDR3 length: 15 residues. The CDR3 spells CASSEAGAGGTEAFF. The CDR3 bases are TGTGCCAGCAGTGAAGCCGGGGCAGGGGGCACTGAAGCTTTCTTT.

The chain joins TRBV18 to TRBJ2-1; TRBD1 might be the D (5 bases). The CDR3 covers 14 residues. Germline CDR1 reads KGHSH; CDR2 reads LQKENI. The V end lost 8 bases, the J end lost 6 bases, and 17 bases lay between the germline ends. CDR3 sequence reads: CASGIRATVNEQFF. CDR3 in DNA: TGTGCCAGCGGGATCCGGGCGACAGTCAATGAGCAGTTCTTC.

This clonotype was detected only a few times. One end of the junction does not line up with germline, which may come from a read error. In nucleotides, the CDR3 is TGCGCCAGCAGCCTTCTCTTGCGACTGGATAGCTTC. Amino acids: CASSLLLRLDSF. The chain carries TRBV4-1 and TRBJ2-7; no clear D. The CDR3 has 12 amino acids. Germline-derived CDR1 and CDR2 are MGHRA and YSYEKL.

The chain has TRBV5-1 and TRBJ2-5; the match to TRBD1 covers 8 bases. V lost 5 bases to trimming and J lost 2 bases; unmatched junction nucleotides: 2. Germline V gene lookup returns CDR1 SGHRS and CDR2 YFSETQ. This CDR3 has 13 residues. The CDR3 DNA sequence: TGCGCCAGCAGGCAGGGGGCTCAAGAGACCCAGTACTTC. Its translation: CASRQGAQETQYF.

This clonotype is termed medium-sized. The genes are TRBV6-2 or TRBV6-3 and TRBJ1-2; 9 bases line up with TRBD1. The trim removed 0 bases at V and 6 bases at J, leaving 2 bases unmatched. This CDR3 contains 14 residues. Germline CDR1 and CDR2: MNHEY and SVGEGT. In nucleotides, the CDR3 is TGTGCCAGCAGTTACTCGAACAGGGGGCATGGCTACACCTTC. It codes for CASSYSNRGHGYTF.

The chain joins TRBV19 to TRBJ1-5; unclear D gene. Per germline, CDR1 LNHDA and CDR2 SQIVND (reference sequence). Trimming removed 7 bases from V and 3 bases from J, with 10 bases in between. This CDR3 spans 13 amino acids. In nucleotides, the CDR3 is TGTGCCAGTACGGTAAAGTTCAATCAGCCCCAGCATTTT. Its protein product is CASTVKFNQPQHF.

The chain couples TRBV9 to TRBJ2-3; TRBD2 matches at 10 bases. The CDR3 length is 15 residues. The V gene's germline CDR1 is SGDLS and CDR2 YYNGEE. Trimming at V came to 3 bases and at J to 5 bases, leaving 6 bases not matched to a gene. CDR3 bases: TGTGCCAGCAGCGCAAGCGGGGGGGCCCTAGATACGCAGTATTTT. Translation: CASSASGGALDTQYF.

The CDR3 region has the DNA TGTGCCACCGGGACGTTTGAAAAACTGTTTTTT. The encoded protein is CATGTFEKLFF. The V gene is TRBV15, the J gene TRBJ1-4, with D possibly matching TRBD1 (5 bases). This CDR3 contains 11 residues. Looked up from germline, CDR1 is LNHNV and CDR2 is YYDKDF (reference sequence). V was shortened by 8 bases and J by 7 bases, with 8 bases between the two germline ends.

This clonotype has just a few counts. This chain joins TRBV20-1 and TRBJ2-1; TRBD2 is a possible D gene (5 bases). Germline CDR1 DFQATT, CDR2 SNEGSKA (reference sequence). Trimming removed 7 bases from V and 2 bases from J, with 12 bases in between. CDR3 size: 13 residues. The CDR3 DNA sequence: TGCAGTGTAAGCGGTGGCGCCTACAATGAGCAGTTCTTC. Translating gives CSVSGGAYNEQFF.

A word on this clonotype: This likely comes from a read error, as the CDR3 has no conserved phenylalanine or tryptophan at its end. The V gene is TRBV10-3, the J gene TRBJ2-7; 12 nucleotides line up with TRBD2. V gave up 7 bases and J gave up 2 bases; unmatched junction bases: 3. This CDR3 is built from 14 residues. The germline gives CDR1 ENHRY, CDR2 SYGVKD. The CDR3 nucleotides are TGTGCCATCACCAGGACTAGCGGGACCTACGAGCAGTACCTC. Translated, it gives CAITRTSGTYEQYL.

The chain uses TRBV21-1 and TRBJ2-7; the D call TRBD1 from the table was never checked on the DNA. TRBV21-1 is listed as a pseudogene. The CDR3 length is 15 residues. In DNA form, the CDR3 reads TGTGCCAGCAGCAAGCAATACAGGGGACTCTACGAGCAGTACTTC. This gives the protein CASSKQYRGLYEQYF.

This chain uses TRBV6-1 with TRBJ1-5; 10 bases are a match to TRBD1. V shed 4 bases, J shed 2 bases, and the junction held 8 bases outside the gene matches. This CDR3 has 17 residues. Germline V gives CDR1 MNHNS, CDR2 SASEGT. DNA for the CDR3: TGTGCCAGCAGTGGGGGACAGGGGTTTGATGGCAATCAGCCCCAGCATTTT. Translated: CASSGGQGFDGNQPQHF.

This clonotype was seen a handful of times. V is TRBV20-1 and J is TRBJ1-1; D not resolved. This CDR3 comprises 11 residues. V was cut by 1 base and J by 11 bases, with 11 bases left in between. The germline V gene encodes CDR1 DFQATT and CDR2 SNEGSKA (reference sequence). The CDR3 loop reads CSARVGPNAFF. The CDR3 DNA reads TGCAGTGCTAGAGTGGGCCCCAACGCTTTCTTT.

The J gene is TRBJ2-1, the V gene TRBV7-2; D not certain. There are 15 residues in the CDR3. Trimming cost V 0 bases and J 8 bases, with 14 bases left between them. Germline CDR1 reads SGHTA; CDR2 reads FQGNSA. This CDR3 reads CASSLALSGIDEQFF. The CDR3 DNA reads as TGTGCCAGCAGCTTAGCTCTTTCCGGCATCGATGAGCAGTTCTTC.